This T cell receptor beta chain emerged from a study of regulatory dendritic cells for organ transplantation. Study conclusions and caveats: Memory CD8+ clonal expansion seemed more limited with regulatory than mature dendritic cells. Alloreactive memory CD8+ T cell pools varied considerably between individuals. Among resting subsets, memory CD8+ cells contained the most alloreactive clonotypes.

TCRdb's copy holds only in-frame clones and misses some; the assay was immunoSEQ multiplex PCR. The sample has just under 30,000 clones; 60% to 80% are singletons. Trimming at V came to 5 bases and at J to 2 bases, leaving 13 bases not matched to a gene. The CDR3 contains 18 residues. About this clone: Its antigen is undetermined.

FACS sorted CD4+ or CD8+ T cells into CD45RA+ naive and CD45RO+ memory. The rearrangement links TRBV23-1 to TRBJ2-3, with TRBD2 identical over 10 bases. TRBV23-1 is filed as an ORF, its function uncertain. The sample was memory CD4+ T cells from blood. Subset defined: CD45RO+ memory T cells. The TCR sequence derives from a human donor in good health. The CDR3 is CASSNRPSGRISTDTQYF. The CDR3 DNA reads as TGCGCCAGCAGTAACCGCCCTAGCGGGAGAATTTCCACAGATACGCAGTATTTT.